This is a list of T cell receptor beta chains from one sample in a study of blood T cell repertoires in COVID-19. Libraries were prepared by immunoSEQ multiplex PCR; TCRdb keeps only in-frame clonotypes and omits some of them. The sample includes about 180,000 clones, 86% seen only once; the top ten take around 8.6%. Material: PBMCs or T cells enriched from blood (not recorded which). The receptors were gathered from a woman aged 25 to 39 who had recovered from COVID-19. Each CDR3 is given with its conserved first and last residue. A D gene is named only where the DNA matches it firmly. Expanded clones are given a class, and other clones once, few, many or no size at all.

abundance: .
d_gene: .
v_gene: TRBV9
j_gene: TRBJ1-1
CDR3nt: TGTGCCAGCAAAAACAGATTGGGCACTGAAGCTTTCTTT
CDR3aa: CASKNRLGTEAFF

abundance: .
d_gene: TRBD1
v_gene: TRBV4-2
j_gene: TRBJ2-7
CDR3nt: TGTGCCAGCAGCCAAGAGGGACAGCCCTTCTACGAGCAGTACTTC
CDR3aa: CASSQEGQPFYEQYF

abundance: .
d_gene: .
v_gene: TRBV15
j_gene: TRBJ1-1
CDR3nt: TGTGCCACCAGCAGAGATGTGTACGAGGTCACTGAAGCTTTCTTT
CDR3aa: CATSRDVYEVTEAFF

abundance: once
d_gene: .
v_gene: TRBV28
j_gene: TRBJ2-5
CDR3nt: TGTGCCAGCAGTTTGGGGGGGCCGGGGACCCAGTACTTC
CDR3aa: CASSLGGPGTQYF

abundance: .
d_gene: TRBD1
v_gene: TRBV6-5
j_gene: TRBJ1-1
CDR3nt: TGTGCCAGCAGTTACGCAGAGGGGGCTTACACTGAAGCTTTCTTT
CDR3aa: CASSYAEGAYTEAFF

abundance: .
d_gene: TRBD1
v_gene: TRBV9
j_gene: TRBJ1-4
CDR3nt: TGTGCCAGCAGCGTAGAAGGGACAGGGGATGAAAAACTGTTTTTT
CDR3aa: CASSVEGTGDEKLFF

abundance: once
d_gene: .
v_gene: TRBV10-2
j_gene: TRBJ2-5
CDR3nt: TGCGCCAGCAGTGAGGGTGAGGGAGAGACCCAGTACTTC
CDR3aa: CASSEGEGETQYF

abundance: .
d_gene: .
v_gene: TRBV28
j_gene: TRBJ2-7
CDR3nt: TGTGCCAGCGTCACACGCGGCCCGGGGATCTACGAGCAGTACTTC
CDR3aa: CASVTRGPGIYEQYF

abundance: .
d_gene: TRBD2
v_gene: TRBV4-2
j_gene: TRBJ2-7
CDR3nt: TGTGCCAGCAGCCAAGAGACTAGCGGGAGCTACGAGCAGTACTTC
CDR3aa: CASSQETSGSYEQYF

abundance: .
d_gene: .
v_gene: TRBV7-9
j_gene: TRBJ2-3
CDR3nt: TGTGCCAGCAGCCGGGGACTGGGTGGGGGCACAGATACGCAGTATTTT
CDR3aa: CASSRGLGGGTDTQYF

abundance: once
d_gene: .
v_gene: TRBV28
j_gene: TRBJ1-1
CDR3nt: TGTGCCAGCAGCCGGCTATTGGGGGGAGACACTGAAGCTTTCTTT
CDR3aa: CASSRLLGGDTEAFF

abundance: .
d_gene: .
v_gene: TRBV14
j_gene: TRBJ2-1
CDR3nt: TGTGCCAGCAGCCAAGGCGGGAGGACAGGCTACCAGGCACGTCAGGGAGTTGAGCAGTTCTTC
CDR3aa: CASSQGGRTGYQARQGVEQFF

abundance: .
d_gene: .
v_gene: TRBV4-1
j_gene: TRBJ1-1
CDR3nt: TGCGCCAGCAGAACAGAGAACACTGAAGCTTTCTTT
CDR3aa: CASRTENTEAFF

abundance: .
d_gene: .
v_gene: TRBV28
j_gene: TRBJ1-2
CDR3nt: TGTGCCAGCAGTTTCACAGGGTACGGCTATGGCTACACCTTC
CDR3aa: CASSFTGYGYGYTF

abundance: .
d_gene: .
v_gene: TRBV10-3
j_gene: TRBJ1-2
CDR3nt: TGTGCCATCAGTGAGCAAGCAGGCCCCACGTCTACCTATGGCTACACCTTC
CDR3aa: CAISEQAGPTSTYGYTF

abundance: .
d_gene: TRBD1
v_gene: TRBV3-1/TRBV3-2
j_gene: TRBJ1-2
CDR3nt: TGTGCCAGCAGCCAAGGCTTCGGACAGGCAGTCTATGGCTACACCTTC
CDR3aa: CASSQGFGQAVYGYTF

abundance: .
d_gene: TRBD2
v_gene: TRBV25-1
j_gene: TRBJ2-3
CDR3nt: TGTGCCAGCAGTGAGAGGACTAGCGGGAGCGAGGGCACAGATACGCAGTATTTT
CDR3aa: CASSERTSGSEGTDTQYF

abundance: once
d_gene: .
v_gene: TRBV19
j_gene: TRBJ2-7
CDR3nt: TGTGCCAGTAGTGTCAATCAGGGAACCTACGAGCAGTACTTC
CDR3aa: CASSVNQGTYEQYF

abundance: .
d_gene: .
v_gene: TRBV11-2
j_gene: TRBJ2-1
CDR3nt: TGTGCCAGCAGCTTAGGCCAGGGCAATGAGCAGTTCTTC
CDR3aa: CASSLGQGNEQFF

abundance: .
d_gene: .
v_gene: TRBV5-1
j_gene: TRBJ2-1
CDR3nt: TGCGCCAGCACCCTTTGGGGGGACAATGAGCAGTTCTTC
CDR3aa: CASTLWGDNEQFF

abundance: few
d_gene: TRBD2
v_gene: TRBV7-9
j_gene: TRBJ2-7
CDR3nt: TGTGCCAGCAGCCTATGGACTAGCGGGGGCTACGAGCAGTACTTC
CDR3aa: CASSLWTSGGYEQYF

abundance: .
d_gene: TRBD2
v_gene: TRBV28
j_gene: TRBJ2-7
CDR3nt: TGTGCCAGCAGTTCCTACCTAGCGGGAGGAGGGGGGAAAGGCACCTACGAGCAGTACTTC
CDR3aa: CASSSYLAGGGGKGTYEQYF

abundance: .
d_gene: .
v_gene: TRBV19
j_gene: TRBJ1-3
CDR3nt: TGTGCCAGTAATAGAGGCGGCTCTGGAAACACCATATATTTT
CDR3aa: CASNRGGSGNTIYF

abundance: .
d_gene: TRBD1
v_gene: TRBV11-2
j_gene: TRBJ2-2
CDR3nt: TGTGCCAGCAAGCAGGACAGGCACACCGGGGAGCTGTTTTTT
CDR3aa: CASKQDRHTGELFF

abundance: .
d_gene: .
v_gene: TRBV19
j_gene: TRBJ1-5
CDR3nt: TGTGCCAGTAGTATCGGAGGACTTGTCAGTCAGCCCCAGCATTTT
CDR3aa: CASSIGGLVSQPQHF

abundance: .
d_gene: .
v_gene: TRBV19
j_gene: TRBJ1-5
CDR3nt: TGTGCCAGTATAAAGGGGCGGCAGCAGGGAAATAGCAATCAGCCCCAGCATTTT
CDR3aa: CASIKGRQQGNSNQPQHF

abundance: .
d_gene: .
v_gene: TRBV28
j_gene: TRBJ2-3
CDR3nt: TGTGCCACCCTAGGTGCAGATACGCAGTATTTT
CDR3aa: CATLGADTQYF

abundance: .
d_gene: TRBD1
v_gene: TRBV28
j_gene: TRBJ1-2
CDR3nt: TGTGCCAGCACCCCGACGGGCACAGGGGACAACTATGGCTACACCTTC
CDR3aa: CASTPTGTGDNYGYTF

abundance: .
d_gene: TRBD1
v_gene: TRBV28
j_gene: TRBJ1-1
CDR3nt: TGTGCCAGCAGTTTACAGACAGGGGCGGTCACTGAAGCTTTCTTT
CDR3aa: CASSLQTGAVTEAFF

abundance: .
d_gene: .
v_gene: TRBV2
j_gene: TRBJ2-1
CDR3nt: TGTGCCAGCTTAGCGGACAATGAGCAGTTCTTC
CDR3aa: CASLADNEQFF

abundance: .
d_gene: .
v_gene: TRBV5-5
j_gene: TRBJ1-1
CDR3nt: TGTGCCAGCAGCGTCGGGGGGCTTGTCACTGAAGCTTTCTTT
CDR3aa: CASSVGGLVTEAFF

abundance: once
d_gene: TRBD1
v_gene: TRBV7-9
j_gene: TRBJ1-2
CDR3nt: TGTGCCAGCAGCTTTCCGGGACAGAAGAACTATGGCTACACCTTC
CDR3aa: CASSFPGQKNYGYTF

abundance: .
d_gene: TRBD2
v_gene: TRBV7-9
j_gene: TRBJ2-1
CDR3nt: TGTGCCAGCAGCTTAGTTCGAGTTGTAGCTAGCGGGAGCAATGAGCAGTTCTTC
CDR3aa: CASSLVRVVASGSNEQFF

abundance: .
d_gene: TRBD2
v_gene: TRBV18
j_gene: TRBJ2-1
CDR3nt: TGTGCCAGCTCACCGGGGGGGGGTCTCGATGAGCAGTTCTTC
CDR3aa: CASSPGGGLDEQFF

abundance: .
d_gene: .
v_gene: TRBV11-2
j_gene: TRBJ1-3
CDR3nt: TGTGCCAGCAGCTTTTTAGTTTCTTTCCACACCATATATTTT
CDR3aa: CASSFLVSFHTIYF

abundance: .
d_gene: .
v_gene: TRBV9
j_gene: TRBJ2-2
CDR3nt: TGTGCCAGCAGCGGCCACCGGGTCGGTCGAGACACCGGGGAGCTGTTTTTT
CDR3aa: CASSGHRVGRDTGELFF

abundance: .
d_gene: TRBD1
v_gene: TRBV19
j_gene: TRBJ1-1
CDR3nt: TGTGCCAGTAGTATAGCCGGGACAGGGGAAAGGAACACTGAAGCTTTCTTT
CDR3aa: CASSIAGTGERNTEAFF

abundance: .
d_gene: TRBD1
v_gene: TRBV7-2
j_gene: TRBJ1-4
CDR3nt: TGTGCCAGCAGCTATTCAGGGGGCCTATATAATGAAAAACTGTTTTTT
CDR3aa: CASSYSGGLYNEKLFF

abundance: few
d_gene: TRBD2
v_gene: TRBV11-2
j_gene: TRBJ2-2
CDR3nt: TGTGCCAGCAGCTTGGACTCAAGACTAGCGCGGAACACCGGGGAGCTGTTTTTT
CDR3aa: CASSLDSRLARNTGELFF

abundance: .
d_gene: .
v_gene: TRBV7-9
j_gene: TRBJ2-3
CDR3nt: TGTGCCAGCAGCTCCTGGGGCGGTAGCACAGATACGCAGTATTTT
CDR3aa: CASSSWGGSTDTQYF

abundance: once
d_gene: .
v_gene: TRBV28
j_gene: TRBJ1-1
CDR3nt: TGTGCCAGCAGTTCATCGAACACTGAAGCTTTCTTT
CDR3aa: CASSSSNTEAFF

abundance: once
d_gene: .
v_gene: TRBV5-5
j_gene: TRBJ1-1
CDR3nt: TGTGCCAGCAGCTTGTTGGGAGAAATGAACACTGAAGCTTTCTTT
CDR3aa: CASSLLGEMNTEAFF

abundance: .
d_gene: TRBD1
v_gene: TRBV9
j_gene: TRBJ1-1
CDR3nt: TGTGCCAGCAGCGTGGGGACAGGGGAGAAGGCTTTCTTT
CDR3aa: CASSVGTGEKAFF

abundance: many
d_gene: TRBD2
v_gene: TRBV27
j_gene: TRBJ2-1
CDR3nt: TGTGCCAGCAGTCAAGGACTAGCCATTGAGCAGTTCTTC
CDR3aa: CASSQGLAIEQFF

abundance: once
d_gene: .
v_gene: TRBV19
j_gene: TRBJ2-1
CDR3nt: TGTGCCAGTAGTATAGGCCCAGCTTCGAGCGATGAGCAGTTCTTC
CDR3aa: CASSIGPASSDEQFF

abundance: .
d_gene: .
v_gene: TRBV29-1
j_gene: TRBJ2-7
CDR3nt: TGCAGCGTTGGGGACAAGGGCTACGAGCAGTACTTC
CDR3aa: CSVGDKGYEQYF

abundance: .
d_gene: .
v_gene: TRBV3-1/TRBV3-2
j_gene: TRBJ2-1
CDR3nt: TGTGCCAGCAGCCAAGGCCCGTCTAGCGTGGCCAATGAGCAGTTCTTC
CDR3aa: CASSQGPSSVANEQFF